This T cell receptor (beta chain) originates from a study of blood T cell repertoires in COVID-19. Across the whole study: Whether acute or convalescent, the COVID-19 samples came from the United States, Italy and Spain. PBMCs, B-cell-depleted T cells, or T cells were the source of the cDNA or gDNA that made up the material.

How the authors handled the data: Nucleated cell counts were estimated from reference gene primer amplification. Libraries were prepared by immunoSEQ multiplex PCR; TCRdb keeps only in-frame clonotypes and omits some of them. The V and J calls and clone size are taken from that table; D and trimming were inferred from the DNA. Found here are about 290,000 clones, about nine tenths of them singletons; the top ten hold 2.5% to 3.5%. A few counts support this clone. V lost 4 bases to trimming and J lost 6 bases, with 18 bases between them. CDR1 is MNHEY, CDR2 SVGAGI, per germline. There are 16 residues in the CDR3.

The chain carries TRBV6-5 and TRBJ1-4; weak D call: TRBD1 (5 bases). Material: peripheral blood. The TCR originated in a woman aged 25 to 39 with active or convalescent COVID-19. CDR3 nucleotide sequence: TGTGCCAGCAGTTTCACCCGACAGTCCAACTATGAAAAACTGTTTTTT. It specifies CASSFTRQSNYEKLFF.